These 32 T cell receptor beta chains share one sample of origin, sequenced in a study of shared clonotypes between healthy human individuals. The repertoire was sequenced with immunoSEQ multiplex PCR; TCRdb's copy has only in-frame clones and lacks some. Among about 680,000 clones listed, approximately 75% were seen once. Sequencing used memory CD4+ T cells sorted from blood. The subset was: CD45RA-negative fraction. These receptors all come from a woman in her twenties or thirties in good health.

This clone occurred a few times. The chain recombines TRBV11-2 with TRBJ2-2, with TRBD2 as a possible D gene (6 bases). Germline-derived CDR1 and CDR2 are SGHAT and FQNNGV. The ends were cut back, 1 base at V and 6 bases at J, with 12 bases in the middle. The CDR3 loop spans 15 amino acids. The CDR3 DNA reads TGTGCCAGCAGCTTAGCGACTAGGATAGCCGGGGAGCTGTTTTTT. This codes for CASSLATRIAGELFF.

The genes are TRBV9 and TRBJ1-1, with D possibly matching TRBD1 (6 bases). Trimming shortened V by 0 bases and J by 5 bases, and 17 bases separated the two germline ends. The CDR3 spans 16 residues. Germline values: CDR1 SGDLS, CDR2 YYNGEE. CDR3 DNA: TGTGCCAGCAGCGTAGCATCAACAGGGAGGATAACTGAAGCTTTCTTT. Encoded protein: CASSVASTGRITEAFF.

This clone appeared many times. Other DNA sequences within the sample encode an identical CDR3. This chain links TRBV6-5 with TRBJ2-3; 7 bases fit TRBD2. CDR3 size: 14 residues. Germline-derived CDR1 and CDR2 are MNHEY and SVGAGI. The trim removed 6 bases at V and 0 bases at J, leaving 3 bases unmatched. The CDR3 region is CASSLAGSTDTQYF. CDR3 sequence (DNA): TGTGCCAGCAGCTTAGCGGGTAGCACAGATACGCAGTATTTT.

The chain couples TRBV29-1 to TRBJ1-1; D is unresolved. Germline-derived CDR1 and CDR2 are SQVTM and ANQGSEA. V was pared by 4 bases and J by 4 bases, with 13 bases between. The CDR3 loop spans 13 amino acids. The DNA for the CDR3 is TGCAGCGTTGTTTCAAGGGTTACCACTGAAGCTTTCTTT. This gives the protein CSVVSRVTTEAFF.

This clone was observed at least ten times. The chain carries TRBV6-6 and TRBJ2-5; TRBD2 matches 11 bases. V gave up 2 bases and J gave up 4 bases; unmatched junction bases: 6. The CDR3 spans 16 residues. Germline V lookup: CDR1 MNHNY, CDR2 SVGAGI (reference sequence). The CDR3: CASSYTALAGGETQYF. The CDR3 nucleotides read TGTGCCAGCAGTTACACCGCCCTAGCGGGAGGAGAGACCCAGTACTTC.

The chain links TRBV5-1 to TRBJ1-1, with TRBD1 identical over 8 bases. The CDR3 has 14 residues. CDR1 is SGHRS, CDR2 YFSETQ, per germline. V was pared by 5 bases and J by 1 base, with 4 bases of the junction left unmatched. The CDR3 nucleotides read TGCGCCAGCAGATCCGACAGGGGGAACACTGAAGCTTTCTTT. The encoded protein is CASRSDRGNTEAFF.

V and J are TRBV29-1 and TRBJ2-1; TRBD2 aligns across 13 bases. Germline-derived CDR1 and CDR2 are SQVTM and ANQGSEA. This CDR3 region has 14 residues. V gave up 7 bases and J gave up 7 bases; unmatched junction bases: 7. The CDR3 DNA reads TGCAGCGGCCGGGGACTAGCGGGGAGGAATGAGCAGTTCTTC. Residues: CSGRGLAGRNEQFF.

In the case of this clone: Given a much more abundant clone one base away, this may be a read error. The V gene is TRBV5-4, the J gene TRBJ2-1, with unresolved D. The V and J ends lost 5 bases and 3 bases respectively, with 3 bases between them. Germline V gives CDR1 SGHNT, CDR2 YYREEE (reference sequence). CDR3 length: 11 amino acids. For the CDR3, the DNA is TGTGCCAGCAGTTACTACAATGAGCAGTTCTTC. Protein: CASSYYNEQFF.

The CDR3 nucleotides are TGTGCCAGCAGTTATGAGGGGGCCCTCTATGGCTACACCTTC. Protein product: CASSYEGALYGYTF. The J gene is TRBJ1-2, the V gene TRBV28; 7 bases match TRBD1. Germline lookup yields CDR1 MDHEN and CDR2 SYDVKM. This CDR3 has 14 amino acids. J lost 4 bases, V lost 4 bases, and 6 bases had no gene match.

V usage is TRBV5-4 and J usage is TRBJ1-2; D might be TRBD1 (6 bases). This CDR3 is 16 amino acids long. The V and J ends lost 6 bases and 3 bases respectively, with 21 bases between them. Germline V gene sequence: CDR1 SGHNT, CDR2 YYREEE (reference sequence). As DNA, the CDR3 is TGTGCCAGCACCTTTTCTTTCTCCAGGGGCCACTATGGCTACACCTTC. It translates to CASTFSFSRGHYGYTF.

This rearrangement joins TRBV19 to TRBJ2-1, with TRBD2 matching over 7 bases. From germline, CDR1 is LNHDA and CDR2 SQIVND (reference sequence). The CDR3 contains 14 residues. V trimming: 1 base; J trimming: 9 bases; junction bases outside the gene matches: 6. As DNA, the CDR3 is TGTGCCAGTAGTATAGGTCTAGCGGATATTGAGCAGTTCTTC. Its translation is CASSIGLADIEQFF.

The chain has TRBV27 and TRBJ1-4; D remains ambiguous. CDR3 size: 15 residues. Germline V lookup: CDR1 MNHEY, CDR2 SMNVEV (reference sequence). Trimming pared 2 bases from V and 10 bases from J, leaving 17 bases between. The CDR3 nucleotides read TGTGCCAGCAGTTTAGGAATGGGTGGGATCGGAAAACTGTTTTTT. This encodes CASSLGMGGIGKLFF. Full variable domain (rest looked up from reference TRBV27 and TRBJ1-4): EAQVTQNPRYLITVTGKKLTVTCSQNMNHEYMSWYRQDPGLGLRQIYYSMNVEVTDKGDVPEGYKVSRKEKRNFPLILESPSPNQTSLYFCASSLGMGGIGKLFFGSGTQLSVL.

The V call is TRBV29-1, the J call TRBJ2-4, with D unresolved. The CDR3 runs 13 residues. CDR1 and CDR2 (germline): SQVTM, ANQGSEA. V lost 2 bases and J lost 4, with 9 bases in between. Here the CDR3 reads CSVEPVSKNIQYF. The CDR3 DNA follows: TGCAGCGTTGAACCCGTCAGTAAAAACATTCAGTACTTC.

The chain couples TRBV19 to TRBJ1-5; D not resolved. Trimming stripped 6 bases from V and 0 bases from J, with 12 bases between. CDR3 size: 15 residues. CDR1 and CDR2 (germline): LNHDA, SQIVND (reference sequence). CDR3 in DNA: TGTGCCAGTAGCCCCGACGGAGATAGCAATCAGCCCCAGCATTTT. Translation: CASSPDGDSNQPQHF.

This clone was recorded at least ten times. The V call is TRBV29-1, the J call TRBJ1-2; D uncertain. CDR1 and CDR2 from the germline V gene are SQVTM and ANQGSEA. The CDR3 length is 11 residues. Trimming cost V 2 bases and J 5 bases, with 6 bases left between them. This CDR3 is CSVERPYGYTF. The CDR3 DNA reads as TGCAGCGTTGAAAGGCCTTATGGCTACACCTTC.

As concerns this clone: Other DNA sequences within the sample encode an identical CDR3. This rearrangement joins TRBV20-1 to TRBJ1-2; weak D call: TRBD1 (6 bases). The CDR3 runs 11 residues. The germline V and J ends were trimmed by 6 bases and 5 bases, with 10 bases remaining between them. Germline-derived CDR1 and CDR2 are DFQATT and SNEGSKA (reference sequence). CDR3 sequence reads: CSATGAYGYTF. CDR3 DNA sequence: TGCAGTGCGACGGGGGCTTATGGCTACACCTTC.

The V gene is TRBV18, the J gene TRBJ2-5, with 9 bases lining up with TRBD2. The ends lost 1 base at V and 0 bases at J; junction bases unmatched: 3. CDR3 size: 16 residues. Germline-derived CDR1 and CDR2 are KGHSH and LQKENI. The CDR3 bases are TGTGCCAGCTCACCACTTAGCGGGAGAAACCAAGAGACCCAGTACTTC. Translating it yields CASSPLSGRNQETQYF.

The chain is built from TRBV19 and TRBJ2-5; TRBD1 aligns across 8 bases. The CDR3 covers 16 residues. The V gene's germline CDR1 is LNHDA and CDR2 SQIVND (reference sequence). With V trimmed by 5 bases and J by 2 bases, 10 bases remained unmatched. CDR3: CASSPLGQALQETQYF. The CDR3 region has the DNA TGTGCCAGTAGTCCCCTGGGACAGGCCTTGCAAGAGACCCAGTACTTC. Filled out from reference TRBV19 and TRBJ2-5, the complete variable domain reads DGGITQSPKYLFRKEGQNVTLSCEQNLNHDAMYWYRQDPGQGLRLIYYSQIVNDFQKGDIAEGYSVSREKKESFPLTVTSAQKNPTAFYLCASSPLGQALQETQYFGPGTRLLVL.

V gene TRBV23-1 combines with J gene TRBJ2-7; TRBD2 agrees at 10 bases. TRBV23-1 counts as an open reading frame of uncertain function. The CDR3 consists of 16 residues. After removal of 6 bases from V and 3 bases from J, the junction contained 11 bases not matched to a gene. The CDR3 DNA reads TGCGCCAGCAGATTGTCGAGCGGGACTAGCGACTACGAGCAGTACTTC. Its translation: CASRLSSGTSDYEQYF.

The table lists this clone with many counts. A read error may account for a junction end that differs from germline. This rearrangement joins TRBV5-1 to TRBJ2-7, with 11 bases aligning to TRBD2. The length of the CDR3 is 16 residues. Germline V gives CDR1 SGHRS, CDR2 YFSETQ. The chain's CDR3 is CASRLGLAVSSYEQYF. CDR3 DNA sequence: TGCGCCAGCAGATTGGGACTAGCGGTTAGCTCCTACGAGCAGTACTTC.

The CDR3 here is CASEWGSTDTQYF. CDR3 DNA sequence: TGTGCCAGCGAATGGGGTTCGACAGATACGCAGTATTTT. The V gene is TRBV6-1, the J gene TRBJ2-3, with unresolved D. V lost 8 bases and J 3 bases, leaving 12 bases between the germline ends. Germline CDR1 MNHNS, CDR2 SASEGT. CDR3 length: 13 amino acids.

The CDR3: CASSDQLTSGSITGELFF. The CDR3 DNA is TGTGCCAGCAGTGACCAGCTGACTAGCGGGAGCATCACCGGGGAGCTGTTTTTT. The rearrangement joins TRBV25-1 to TRBJ2-2; TRBD2 matches at 12 bases. From germline, CDR1 is MGHDK and CDR2 SYGVNS. The CDR3 extends over 18 amino acids. Trimming cost V 3 bases and J 4 bases; bases outside gene matches: 9.

The chain joins TRBV20-1 to TRBJ2-1; no clear D gene. Germline assignment: CDR1 DFQATT and CDR2 SNEGSKA (reference sequence). The CDR3 spans 11 residues. With 0 bases removed from V and 9 bases from J, the gap between germline ends came to 6 bases. CDR3 sequence: CSARDMREQFF. CDR3 DNA: TGCAGTGCTAGAGATATGCGTGAGCAGTTCTTC.

The sample holds one count of this clone. J is TRBJ2-7 and V is TRBV4-1; D unresolved. Trimming stripped 1 base from V and 2 bases from J, with 12 bases between. The CDR3 has 15 residues. From germline, CDR1 is MGHRA and CDR2 YSYEKL. DNA of the CDR3: TGCGCCAGCAGCCAAGTATCAAGCGACGCCTACGAGCAGTACTTC. Translating gives CASSQVSSDAYEQYF.

The genes are TRBV2 and TRBJ2-7; a weak D match, TRBD2 (5 bases). V was cut by 0 bases and J by 6 bases, with 15 bases left in between. CDR1 is SNHLY, CDR2 FYNNEI, per germline. CDR3 length: 15 amino acids. CDR3 sequence: CASSEAGLKYSEQYF. Here the CDR3 DNA reads TGTGCCAGCAGTGAAGCCGGACTGAAGTACTCCGAGCAGTACTTC.

This clone occurred a few times. The V call is TRBV27, the J call TRBJ2-7; 10 nucleotides line up with TRBD1. V lost 4 bases to trimming and J lost 3 bases; unmatched junction nucleotides: 9. CDR3 length: 16 amino acids. CDR1 and CDR2 from the germline V gene are MNHEY and SMNVEV (reference sequence). This CDR3 reads CASSWFPGQGIYEQYF. The CDR3 nucleotides read TGTGCCAGCAGTTGGTTCCCGGGACAGGGGATCTACGAGCAGTACTTC.

The table lists this clone with a count of one. V and J are TRBV6-1 and TRBJ2-3; unclear D gene. The CDR3 has 18 amino acids. V lost 0 bases, J lost 1 base, and 17 bases lay in between. Germline loops: CDR1 MNHNS, CDR2 SASEGT. The CDR3 loop reads CASSEALFPIRGTDTQYF. The CDR3 nucleotides are TGTGCCAGCAGTGAAGCGCTTTTCCCGATCCGGGGCACAGATACGCAGTATTTT.

V gene TRBV21-1 combines with J gene TRBJ1-1; TRBD1, as called in the table, went unchecked against the DNA. TRBV21-1 is noted as a pseudogene. The CDR3 has 16 amino acids. CDR3 loop: CASSENRGDANTEAFF. The CDR3 region has the DNA TGTGCCAGCAGCGAAAACAGGGGGGATGCGAACACTGAAGCTTTCTTT.

This chain links TRBV7-8 with TRBJ2-7; D is possibly TRBD1 or TRBD2 (5 bases each). Germline V gene data show CDR1 as SGHVS and CDR2 as FQNEAQ. Trimming left V 7 bases short and J 0 bases short, with 13 bases between. The length of the CDR3 is 14 residues. This chain's CDR3 is CASKLGPTSYEQYF. In nucleotides, the CDR3 is TGTGCCAGCAAGCTGGGACCAACCTCCTACGAGCAGTACTTC. Variable domain in full (rest from reference TRBV7-8 and TRBJ2-7): GAGVSQSPRYKVAKRGQDVALRCDPISGHVSLFWYQQALGQGPEFLTYFQNEAQLDKSGLPSDRFFAERPEGSVSTLKIQRTQQEDSAVYLCASKLGPTSYEQYFGPGTRLTVT.

The chain is built from TRBV25-1 and TRBJ1-5, with D unresolved. Between the trimmed V and J ends, which lost 5 bases and 6 bases, there was a span of 11 bases. The V gene's germline CDR1 is MGHDK and CDR2 SYGVNS. This CDR3 has 13 amino acids. CDR3 DNA sequence: TGTGCCAGCAGTCTTGGGGTGGGTCAGCCCCAGCATTTT. Translated: CASSLGVGQPQHF.

This chain links TRBV6-1 with TRBJ2-7; D may be TRBD1 (5 bases). Germline V gene data show CDR1 as MNHNS and CDR2 as SASEGT. This CDR3 has 12 residues. V was pared by 6 bases and J by 3 bases, with 9 bases between. The CDR3 DNA reads TGTGCCAGCAGGGGGCTAGTCTACGAGCAGTACTTC. As protein: CASRGLVYEQYF.

This clone was observed a few times. CDR3 in DNA: TGCAGTGCTAGAGATACTGAAGCTTTCTTT. It specifies CSARDTEAFF. The chain combines TRBV20-1 with TRBJ1-1; no firm D call. CDR1 DFQATT and CDR2 SNEGSKA come from the germline V gene (reference sequence). Between the trimmed V and J ends, which lost 0 bases and 5 bases, there was a span of 1 base. There are 10 residues in the CDR3.